This T cell receptor (beta chain) derives from a study of regulatory T cells in long-lasting Graves disease (dated by TCRdb to 2020 to 2022). With respect to the entire study: Patients with newly diagnosed Graves' disease had been on antithyroid drugs for under 3 months. Peripheral blood TCR sequencing and RNA sequencing compared persistent Graves' disease patients with newly diagnosed Graves' disease patients. The study took place in China and was registered as a clinical trial. A total of some 35 samples underwent TCR sequencing, from about 13 patients with persistent Graves' disease and 20 or so patients with newly diagnosed Graves' disease. What the work shows at the level of the full study, not this receptor alone: The authors acknowledged the small sample size as a limitation that may reduce accuracy. Only peripheral blood was studied, because thyroid tissue, the primary lesion, was inaccessible. Persistent disease showed preferential use of TRBV28, TRBJ1-2 and TRBJ2-5, whereas newly diagnosed disease favored TRBV20-1 and TRBJ2-1. Sequencing and analysis were limited to the TCR beta chain. Persistent Graves' disease patients showed lower TCR Shannon entropy and fewer highly expanded clones than newly diagnosed patients, suggesting clonal expansion. A larger number of public clonotypes was shared among persistent patients (2,741) than among newly diagnosed patients (roughly 980).

The time point label on this specimen signifies: newly diagnosed GD, antithyroid drugs for less than 3 months. RNA was extracted from PBMCs in TRIzol for both TCR sequencing and RNA sequencing. Graves' disease was diagnosed according to American Thyroid Association guidelines. Recruitment of patients was carried out at an endocrinology department in Xi'an, China. Each patient gave about 9.1 milliliters of peripheral blood, collected in an EDTA anticoagulant tube. Ficoll Paque Plus density gradient separation was used to isolate PBMCs, and no further T cell sorting was performed. RNA quality was checked with an Agilent 2100 Bioanalyzer and agarose gel, and concentration with a NanoDrop 2000. Many counts were recorded for this clonotype. No antigen is known for it. The record has no base qualities; no much larger clone is one base away. V loses 0 bases, J loses 4 bases, and the germline ends lie 7 bases apart. The CDR3 spans 14 residues, from the cysteine through the phenylalanine. Of all the DNA, just the CDR3 is kept, 42 bases in frame from base 1. Sequences SGHRS (CDR1) and YFSETQ (CDR2) are obtained from the germline V gene.

Library construction relied on multiplex PCR. The instrument was an Illumina HiSeq 4000. To build TCR beta libraries, CDR3 regions were amplified by Arm-PCR using iRepertoire HTBI primers. Gel purification was performed on PCR products prior to sequencing. The published analysis was carried out like this. Gene usage analysis of CDR3 amino acid clonotypes used the roughly 62 TRBV and around 14 TRBJ segments found across samples. COPE and FqMerger were used to merge the filtered high-quality paired reads into contigs. BLAST was used to align contigs to the IMGT TRBV, TRBD and TRBJ reference genes, and CDR3 was defined following IMGT. Any clonotype with a frequency above 0.1% was classified as a highly expanded clone. Shannon entropy was used to measure repertoire diversity, and the Gini coefficient was used to measure V-J evenness. A clonotype found in more than one individual was treated as public. TCRdb reprocessed the public reads (quality trimming at Q25 with fastp, clone calling with MiXCR) and kept in-frame beta chains. All rows with the same CDR3 protein become a single entry with the most common DNA and genes. These V and J calls derive from TCRdb rather than the authors' analysis. This sample is represented by 400,000 to 550,000 distinct CDR3 sequences; 15% to 20% of them were singletons. The top ten hold roughly 10% of the sample.

These data were also reused for a study on T cells in Graves' hyperthyroidism and ophthalmopathy. Taken from the second paper: A patient counted as having stable Graves' hyperthyroidism if no progression to ophthalmopathy occurred over 18 months of follow-up. Hyperthyroidism patients were aged 18 to 65 years and newly diagnosed, with disease duration of less than 2 months. The study excluded patients with uncontrolled infections, other autoimmune diseases, pregnancy or lactation. Diagnoses relied on clinical symptoms, serum thyroxine and TRAb, thyroid ultrasound and orbital computed tomography. The TCR CDR3 was subjected to a first round of RT-PCR using the HTBI primer set and the Qiagen OneStep RT-PCR kit. Most expanded thyroid clonotypes (frequency above 0.001) were also detected in blood, a finding suggesting that blood repertoires may reflect thyroid immune responses. In cross-validation, a model built on a 13 V-J signature told ophthalmopathy apart from stable hyperthyroidism with about 90% sensitivity and around 83% specificity, and in testing the same model reached 80%/75%. In validation, progression to ophthalmopathy was predicted by the model with approximately 67% sensitivity and roughly 72% specificity, a median of about 6.4 months before onset. To identify distinguishing TCR V-J signatures, a discovery cohort of 90 to 100 patients was used, comprising fewer than 45 with Graves' ophthalmopathy and around 57 with stable Graves' hyperthyroidism. An independent validation cohort of fewer than 20 hyperthyroidism patients and over 15 patients who later progressed to ophthalmopathy tested prospective prediction of ophthalmopathy. The approximately 90 discovery patients were randomly split 7:3 into training and test sets. In more than 5 Graves' hyperthyroidism patients, the study also compared T-cell repertoires from thyroid tissue with T-cell repertoires from blood. After sampling, hyperthyroidism patients received methimazole starting at 30 mg daily, and ophthalmopathy patients received high-dose intravenous methylprednisolone. Libraries were constructed in a second round of multiplex PCR, after which size selection and purification were performed. Paired-end sequencing of the libraries was performed with 100 bp reads on an Illumina HiSeq2000. Raw data were processed with SOAPnuke, discarding reads with adapters, uncalled bases, mean Phred below 15, or no exact constant-primer or identifier match. COPE v1.2.5 was used to merge the high-quality paired reads, and each unique nucleotide sequence was defined as a clonotype. MiTCR v1.1 was used to align the clonotypes against IMGT TRBV, TRBD and TRBJ reference segments. Analysis was restricted to V-J combinations with a frequency above 0.0001, which covered 98% to 99.2% of repertoires. The TCS score was defined as F50 (clonal expansion) divided by E x V (chaos), with BLOSUM62-based TCRdist calculated between CDR3 peptides within each V-J. Welch's t-statistics and random forest reduced fewer than 550 V-J features to 13, which were used in a naive Bayes classifier (R e1071). No statistical method was used to fix the sample size in advance, and group allocation was not hidden from the investigators. TCR Vbeta CDR3 sequencing of 135 peripheral blood samples (under 45 ophthalmopathy, about 75 hyperthyroidism and around 17 progressor patients) is reported in the paper.

Sequenced here: peripheral blood mononuclear cells (PBMCs), sampled at new diagnosis, from a patient treated with antithyroid drugs. Recombination connected TRBV5-1 to TRBJ2-2; the D gene is perhaps TRBD1, from 5 matching bases. This receptor was obtained from a woman in her twenties or thirties with Graves disease. Donor details come from another sample of the same person, matched by shared clones. CDR3 protein: CASSLEGRTGELFF. The DNA reads TGCGCCAGCAGCTTGGAGGGGCGCACCGGGGAGCTGTTTTTT.